Listed here are 13 T cell receptor beta chains from one sample, sequenced in a study of early T cells in non-severe SARS-CoV-2 infection (dated by TCRdb to the early 2020s). Library preparation was by 5' RACE. Sequenced using a NextSeq 500. In-frame beta chains were kept once TCRdb had trimmed the public reads at Q25 with fastp and called clones with MiXCR. CDR3 protein duplicates are merged, each entry listing the most common genes and DNA. In all, the sample holds more than 40,000 distinct CDR3 sequences, and less than 6.5% of those were seen once. The ten top clones hold 5% to 6.5% of the sample. The material sequenced was whole blood, taken at baseline. These receptors were collected from an adult who was a healthcare worker with PCR-confirmed SARS-CoV-2 infection or an uninfected control (not recorded which).

This clonotype came up many times. The CDR3 region has the DNA TGTGCCAGCAGCTCAAACACAGATACGCAGTATTTT. The encoded protein is CASSSNTDTQYF. The chain recombines TRBV7-9 with TRBJ2-3, with D hard to call. The CDR3 loop spans 12 amino acids. Germline lookup yields CDR1 SEHNR and CDR2 FQNEAQ (reference sequence). V was clipped by 4 bases and J by 2 bases, with 4 bases between them.

In this sample, this clonotype turned up many times. The V gene is TRBV5-1, the J gene TRBJ1-5; D possibly corresponds to TRBD1 (5 bases). Per germline, CDR1 SGHRS and CDR2 YFSETQ. The CDR3 has 16 amino acids. V was clipped by 4 bases and J by 2 bases, with 16 bases between them. The CDR3 DNA follows: TGCGCCAGCAGCGAAGGGACCCTGAGGGGCAATCAGCCCCAGCATTTT. Protein product: CASSEGTLRGNQPQHF.

This clonotype has a count of ten or more. This chain uses TRBV20-1 with TRBJ2-5; 7 nucleotides line up with TRBD1. Unmatched junction bases numbered 12, after V lost 7 bases and J lost 4 bases. This CDR3 spans 14 amino acids. Per the germline V gene, CDR1 is DFQATT and CDR2 is SNEGSKA (reference sequence). CDR3 in amino acids: CSVPSQGIGETQYF. In DNA form, the CDR3 reads TGCAGTGTCCCCTCACAGGGGATCGGAGAGACCCAGTACTTC.

This clonotype appeared many times. This rearrangement joins TRBV5-4 to TRBJ2-7; 11 bases map to TRBD2. Germline values: CDR1 SGHNT, CDR2 YYREEE (reference sequence). V lost 4 bases to trimming and J lost 0 bases; unmatched junction nucleotides: 6. CDR3 length: 16 amino acids. CDR3 sequence (DNA): TGTGCCAGCAGCCGGGGTACTAGCGGGGGCTCCTACGAGCAGTACTTC. This sequence encodes CASSRGTSGGSYEQYF.

This clonotype was seen many times. V and J are TRBV30 and TRBJ2-7; a weak D match, TRBD2 (5 bases). Germline CDR1 is GTSNPN and CDR2 is SVGIG (reference sequence). The V end was cut by 2 bases, the J end by 6 bases, with 11 bases between. The CDR3 has 12 residues. CDR3 region: CAWSNERVEQYF. The CDR3 bases are TGTGCCTGGAGTAACGAGAGGGTCGAGCAGTACTTC.

The chain has TRBV7-3 and TRBJ2-3; 9 positions match TRBD1. The ends lost 5 bases at V and 6 bases at J; junction bases unmatched: 6. Germline values: CDR1 SGHTA, CDR2 FQGTGA. CDR3 length: 14 residues. The CDR3 coding sequence is TGTGCCAGCAGCCAGGACAGGGGATGGGATACGCAGTATTTT. It codes for CASSQDRGWDTQYF.

Judged by abundance, this clonotype is medium-sized. V and J are TRBV20-1 and TRBJ2-4; possibly TRBD2 for D (6 bases). The CDR3 is made up of 13 amino acids. With 8 bases removed from V and 3 bases from J, the gap between germline ends came to 14 bases. Germline CDR1 is DFQATT and CDR2 is SNEGSKA (reference sequence). The CDR3 DNA follows: TGCAGTTCTTCTGGGGGGAACAAAAACATTCAGTACTTC. This encodes CSSSGGNKNIQYF.

In its sample, this clonotype was seen many times. The V call is TRBV6-5, the J call TRBJ2-2; D is perhaps TRBD2 (6 bases). Germline CDR1 reads MNHEY; CDR2 reads SVGAGI. The CDR3 sequence is 15 residues long. Trimming cost V 6 bases and J 2 bases, with 13 bases left between them. The chain's CDR3 is CASRNGDSNTGELFF. The CDR3 DNA is TGTGCCAGCAGAAACGGGGACTCCAACACCGGGGAGCTGTTTTTT.

This clonotype was detected ten times or more. The chain couples TRBV7-8 to TRBJ2-1; TRBD1 matches 8 bases. V lost 4 bases to trimming and J lost 0 bases; unmatched junction nucleotides: 17. The CDR3 has 20 amino acids. Germline assignment: CDR1 SGHVS and CDR2 FQNEAQ. The CDR3 DNA reads TGTGCCAGCAGCTCGTTTCGAGACAGGGGTGTCGGGAGCTCCTACAATGAGCAGTTCTTC. Its protein product is CASSSFRDRGVGSSYNEQFF. Combining the CDR3 with reference TRBV7-8 and TRBJ2-1 gives the whole variable domain GAGVSQSPRYKVAKRGQDVALRCDPISGHVSLFWYQQALGQGPEFLTYFQNEAQLDKSGLPSDRFFAERPEGSVSTLKIQRTQQEDSAVYLCASSSFRDRGVGSSYNEQFFGPGTRLTVL.

This clonotype came up once. This could be a read error, since a much larger clone is one nucleotide away. Here the CDR3 reads CASSRKANYGYTF. In DNA, the CDR3 is TGTGCCAGCAGTAGAAAAGCTAACTATGGCTACACCTTC. The J gene is TRBJ1-2, the V gene TRBV25-1; no definite D call. Germline CDR1 reads MGHDK; CDR2 reads SYGVNS. The CDR3 totals 13 residues. V shed 5 bases and J shed 0 bases, with 7 bases lying between them.

This clonotype was recorded a few times. This sequence joins TRBV20-1 and TRBJ2-5; D gene unclear. The CDR3 length is 12 residues. The germline V and J ends were trimmed by 2 bases and 5 bases, with 9 bases remaining between them. Germline V gene sequence: CDR1 DFQATT, CDR2 SNEGSKA (reference sequence). DNA for the CDR3: TGCAGTGCTAGAAAGGATTTGGAGACCCAGTACTTC. It specifies CSARKDLETQYF.

This clonotype showed up many times. J is TRBJ2-7 and V is TRBV5-1, with TRBD2 matching over 7 bases. Germline CDR1 reads SGHRS; CDR2 reads YFSETQ. The CDR3 extends over 17 amino acids. V was pared by 0 bases and J by 3 bases, with 12 bases of the junction left unmatched. The CDR3 region is CASSLGPGAGAVYEQYF. CDR3 DNA sequence: TGCGCCAGCAGCTTGGGCCCAGGCGCGGGAGCGGTCTACGAGCAGTACTTC. Full variable domain (missing parts from reference TRBV5-1 and TRBJ2-7): KAGVTQTPRYLIKTRGQQVTLSCSPISGHRSVSWYQQTPGQGLQFLFEYFSETQRNKGNFPGRFSGRQFSNSRSEMNVSTLELGDSALYLCASSLGPGAGAVYEQYFGPGTRLTVT.

This clonotype was detected ten times or more. This chain connects TRBV6-5 to TRBJ2-1, with 14 bases fitting TRBD2. The CDR3 length is 17 residues. V gave up 5 bases and J gave up 8 bases; unmatched junction bases: 11. Looked up from germline, CDR1 is MNHEY and CDR2 is SVGAGI. CDR3 coding DNA: TGTGCCAGCAGTCCCAAGACTAGCGGGAGGGCCCGCGATGAGCAGTTCTTC. Translated, it gives CASSPKTSGRARDEQFF.